Each of the 17 T cell receptor beta chains below was sequenced from the same sample in a study of cytomegalovirus exposure and HLA in healthy donors. PCR employed 60 Vbeta and 13 Jbeta primers. The data were produced by immunoSEQ multiplex PCR, yet TCRdb's version contains in-frame clones alone and is incomplete. The sample shows 150,000 to 200,000 clones, around 79% of them seen only once. The sample comprised PBMCs. All receptors come from a woman between 45 and 60 years old in good health and CMV-seronegative.

This sequence joins TRBV7-6 and TRBJ2-5; D remains ambiguous. Trimming took off 5 bases at V and 1 base at J, with 14 bases between the two ends. The CDR3 spans 15 residues. Germline loops: CDR1 SGHVS, CDR2 FNYEAQ. The CDR3 sequence is CASSVDIWLQETQYF. CDR3 DNA: TGTGCCAGCAGCGTAGACATATGGCTCCAAGAGACCCAGTACTTC.

This chain joins TRBV6-1 and TRBJ1-2; D is unclear. Trimming removed 0 bases at V and 0 bases at J, with 8 bases between. CDR1 and CDR2 from the germline V gene are MNHNS and SASEGT. The CDR3 has 15 amino acids. This CDR3 is CASSEALDSNYGYTF. CDR3 nucleotide sequence: TGTGCCAGCAGTGAAGCGCTAGACTCTAACTATGGCTACACCTTC.

This clone was counted a few times. The rearrangement joins TRBV10-3 to TRBJ2-2; TRBD2 is a possible D gene (7 bases). Trimming pared 8 bases from V and 0 bases from J, leaving 10 bases between. CDR3 length equals 14 residues. The V gene's germline CDR1 is ENHRY and CDR2 SYGVKD. The chain's CDR3 is CAIGGGANTGELFF. The CDR3 DNA reads TGTGCCATCGGAGGGGGGGCGAACACCGGGGAGCTGTTTTTT.

V gene TRBV28 combines with J gene TRBJ2-5, with D perhaps matching TRBD2 (5 bases). Trimming cost V 7 bases and J 0 bases, with 9 bases left between them. CDR3 length: 13 amino acids. CDR1 is MDHEN and CDR2 is SYDVKM in the germline V gene. The CDR3 loop reads CASTGLYQETQYF. DNA of the CDR3: TGTGCCAGCACAGGACTGTACCAAGAGACCCAGTACTTC.

The V call is TRBV19, the J call TRBJ2-1; D unresolved. CDR3 length equals 13 residues. Trimming pared 1 base from V and 8 bases from J, leaving 9 bases between. Per germline, CDR1 LNHDA and CDR2 SQIVND (reference sequence). The CDR3 DNA is TGTGCCAGTAGTATAGGAGGTATCGATGAGCAGTTCTTC. It codes for CASSIGGIDEQFF.

DNA for the CDR3: TGTGCCAGCAGCCACGGGACTAGCGGCTACAATGAGCAGTTCTTC. Translation: CASSHGTSGYNEQFF. V is TRBV5-4 and J is TRBJ2-1, with 11 nucleotides matching TRBD2. The CDR3 totals 15 residues. CDR1 and CDR2 from the germline V gene are SGHNT and YYREEE (reference sequence). The V segment lost 4 bases and the J segment 3 bases; nucleotides outside the gene matches: 3.

This clone showed up just once. This rearrangement joins TRBV9 to TRBJ2-1; TRBD2 aligns across 8 bases. Germline-derived CDR1 and CDR2 are SGDLS and YYNGEE. V lost 0 bases, J lost 8 bases, and 7 bases stayed unmatched. There are 15 residues in the CDR3. CDR3 region: CASSVARLAMDEQFF. In DNA, the CDR3 is TGTGCCAGCAGCGTAGCCAGACTAGCGATGGATGAGCAGTTCTTC.

The chain couples TRBV6-1 to TRBJ1-4; D might be TRBD1 (6 bases). The V and J ends lost 6 bases and 7 bases respectively, with 15 bases between them. CDR3 length: 14 residues. The germline V gene encodes CDR1 MNHNS and CDR2 SASEGT. DNA of the CDR3: TGTGCCAGCAGCCTGAAGGGGGTGGTTGAAAAACTGTTTTTT. Translated, it gives CASSLKGVVEKLFF.

This clone has more than one count but fewer than ten. V gene TRBV10-3 combines with J gene TRBJ1-1; 10 bases fit TRBD1. This CDR3 comprises 14 residues. With 7 bases clipped from V and 4 bases from J, the junction kept 6 bases outside the gene matches. CDR1 and CDR2 (germline): ENHRY, SYGVKD. DNA for the CDR3: TGTGCCATCAAATCAGACAGGGGGCCCACTGAAGCTTTCTTT. Amino acids: CAIKSDRGPTEAFF.

The chain combines TRBV15 with TRBJ1-4, with D possibly being TRBD1 (6 bases). V lost 8 bases and J 4 bases, leaving 11 bases between the germline ends. CDR1 is LNHNV, CDR2 YYDKDF, per germline (reference sequence). The CDR3 is made up of 13 amino acids. This CDR3 reads CATVRGVNEKLFF. The CDR3 DNA sequence: TGTGCCACCGTCAGGGGAGTTAATGAAAAACTGTTTTTT. The variable domain in full, with the rest retrieved from reference TRBV15 and TRBJ1-4, is DAMVIQNPRYQVTQFGKPVTLSCSQTLNHNVMYWYQQKSSQAPKLLFHYYDKDFNNEADTPDNFQSRRPNTSFCFLDIRSPGLGDTAMYLCATVRGVNEKLFFGSGTQLSVL.

A single count supports this clone. The chain links TRBV19 to TRBJ1-1; 8 nucleotides line up with TRBD1. V lost 5 bases, J lost 1 base, and 6 bases stayed unmatched. The CDR3 spans 15 residues. CDR1 and CDR2 (germline): LNHDA, SQIVND (reference sequence). The DNA of the CDR3 is TGTGCCAGTAGTGTCACGGACAGGGAGAACACTGAAGCTTTCTTT. It is translated as CASSVTDRENTEAFF.

The chain couples TRBV5-1 to TRBJ1-4, with D uncertain. Between the trimmed V and J ends, which lost 1 base and 6 bases, there was a span of 25 bases. Germline V gene data show CDR1 as SGHRS and CDR2 as YFSETQ. CDR3 length: 19 residues. The CDR3 region has the DNA TGCGCCAGCAGCTTGTCCTATAACGCGGCGGGGTCCCGTTATGAAAAACTGTTTTTT. Its protein product is CASSLSYNAAGSRYEKLFF. Full variable domain (remainder filled in from reference TRBV5-1 and TRBJ1-4): KAGVTQTPRYLIKTRGQQVTLSCSPISGHRSVSWYQQTPGQGLQFLFEYFSETQRNKGNFPGRFSGRQFSNSRSEMNVSTLELGDSALYLCASSLSYNAAGSRYEKLFFGSGTQLSVL.

With respect to this clone: An end of the junction differs from the germline gene, which may be a read error. The rearrangement links TRBV7-7 to TRBJ1-6; D remains unclear. The germline gives CDR1 SSHAT, CDR2 FNYEAQ (reference sequence). CDR3 length equals 16 residues. The CDR3 loop reads CASSLARGLYNSPLHF. Written as DNA, the CDR3 is TGTGCTAGCAGCTTAGCGAGAGGGTTGTATAATTCACCCCTCCACTTT. Complete variable domain (other parts from reference TRBV7-7 and TRBJ1-6): GAGVSQSPRYKVTKRGQDVTLRCDPISSHATLYWYQQALGQGPEFLTYFNYEAQPDKSGLPSDRFSAERPEGSISTLTIQRTEQRDSAMYRCASSLARGLYNSPLHFGNGTRLTVT.

J is TRBJ1-1 and V is TRBV2; TRBD1 might be the D (5 bases). The V gene's germline CDR1 is SNHLY and CDR2 FYNNEI. The CDR3 has 13 residues. Trimming took off 8 bases at V and 1 base at J, with 11 bases between the two ends. CDR3 nucleotide sequence: TGTGCCAGCCGCCTGACAGAGAACACTGAAGCTTTCTTT. As protein: CASRLTENTEAFF.

The V call is TRBV7-2, the J call TRBJ2-3, with 7 nucleotides matching TRBD2. CDR1 is SGHTA, CDR2 FQGNSA, per germline. Trimming took 4 bases from V and 2 from J; bases not matched to a gene: 12. The length of the CDR3 is 17 residues. CDR3 coding DNA: TGTGCCAGCAGCTCCCAGTTCACTCGACTAGCCACAGATACGCAGTATTTT. Its protein product is CASSSQFTRLATDTQYF.

V usage is TRBV7-9 and J usage is TRBJ1-2; tentatively, D is TRBD1 (5 bases). This CDR3 spans 16 amino acids. Germline loops: CDR1 SEHNR, CDR2 FQNEAQ (reference sequence). V lost 2 bases, J lost 4 bases, and 17 bases lay in between. In DNA form, the CDR3 reads TGTGCCAGCAGCTTAATCCTAGGGGAGGCGATCTATGGCTACACCTTC. As protein: CASSLILGEAIYGYTF.

This clone occurred a few times. The chain carries TRBV28 and TRBJ2-2, with D possibly matching TRBD2 (8 bases). This CDR3 is 19 amino acids long. Deletions cut 5 bases from V and 2 bases from J, with 24 bases between. From germline, CDR1 is MDHEN and CDR2 SYDVKM. Written as DNA, the CDR3 is TGTGCCAGCAGTCTCGGACAGGTCCTTAGCGGGAAAAACACCGGGGAGCTGTTTTTT. As protein: CASSLGQVLSGKNTGELFF.